This T cell receptor (beta chain) was recovered during a study of blood T cell repertoires in COVID-19. In the study overall: Sources were T cells, B-cell-depleted T cells, or PBMCs; the material itself was cDNA or gDNA.

TCRdb's table, derived via immunoSEQ multiplex PCR, lists solely in-frame clones and lacks some. The sample lists roughly 480,000 clones, 89% occurring once. CDR1 and CDR2 (germline): SGHVS, FQNEAQ. The germline V and J ends were trimmed by 3 bases and 2 bases, with 10 bases remaining between them. The CDR3 spans 14 residues. The sequence derives from a man between 18 and 29 years old with COVID-19, enrolled during active disease. Sequencing used peripheral blood. The chain employs TRBV7-8 and TRBJ2-5; D unresolved. The CDR3 here is CASSLLAPQETQYF. The CDR3 DNA sequence: TGTGCCAGCAGCTTGCTGGCACCTCAAGAGACCCAGTACTTC.